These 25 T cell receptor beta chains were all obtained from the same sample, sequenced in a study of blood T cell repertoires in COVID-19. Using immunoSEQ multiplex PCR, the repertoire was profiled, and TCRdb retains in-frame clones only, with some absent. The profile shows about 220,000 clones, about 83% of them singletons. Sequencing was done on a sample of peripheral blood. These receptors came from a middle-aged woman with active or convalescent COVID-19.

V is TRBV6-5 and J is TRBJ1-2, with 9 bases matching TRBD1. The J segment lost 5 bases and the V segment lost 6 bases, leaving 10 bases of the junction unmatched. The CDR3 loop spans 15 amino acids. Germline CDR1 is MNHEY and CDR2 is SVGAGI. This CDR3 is CASSAPDRGEYGYTF. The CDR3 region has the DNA TGTGCCAGCAGCGCTCCGGACAGGGGAGAGTATGGCTACACCTTC.

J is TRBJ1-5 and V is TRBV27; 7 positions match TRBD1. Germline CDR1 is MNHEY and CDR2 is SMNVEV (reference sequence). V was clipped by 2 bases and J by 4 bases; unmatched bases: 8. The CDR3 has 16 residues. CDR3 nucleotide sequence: TGTGCCAGCAGTTTAGGTCAGAACAGGGGAAATCAGCCCCAGCATTTT. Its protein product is CASSLGQNRGNQPQHF.

DNA of the CDR3: TGTGCCAGCAGTACCCTCTCGACAGGTGCCTACGAGCAGTACTTC. Translation: CASSTLSTGAYEQYF. This chain uses TRBV6-5 with TRBJ2-7; perhaps TRBD1 as D (6 bases). Germline values: CDR1 MNHEY, CDR2 SVGAGI. The CDR3 extends over 15 amino acids. The V end lost 5 bases, the J end lost 2 bases, and 16 bases lay between the germline ends.

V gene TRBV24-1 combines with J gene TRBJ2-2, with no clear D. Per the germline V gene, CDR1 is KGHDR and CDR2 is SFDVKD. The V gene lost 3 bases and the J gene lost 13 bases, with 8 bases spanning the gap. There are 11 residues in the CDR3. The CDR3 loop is CATSDPAGLFF. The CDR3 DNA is TGTGCCACCAGTGATCCAGCAGGGCTGTTTTTT.

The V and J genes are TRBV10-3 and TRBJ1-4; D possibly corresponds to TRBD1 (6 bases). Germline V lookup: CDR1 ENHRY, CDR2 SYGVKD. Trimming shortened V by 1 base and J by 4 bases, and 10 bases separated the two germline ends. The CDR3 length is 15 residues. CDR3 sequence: CAISEWQGLNEKLFF. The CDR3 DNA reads TGTGCCATCAGTGAGTGGCAGGGGCTTAATGAAAAACTGTTTTTT.

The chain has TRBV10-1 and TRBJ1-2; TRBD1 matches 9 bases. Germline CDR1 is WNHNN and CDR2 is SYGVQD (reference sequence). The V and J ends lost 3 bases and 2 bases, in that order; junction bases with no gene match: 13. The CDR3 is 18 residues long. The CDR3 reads CASSEHAVQGARNYGYTF. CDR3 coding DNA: TGCGCCAGCAGTGAACATGCGGTACAGGGGGCGCGCAACTATGGCTACACCTTC.

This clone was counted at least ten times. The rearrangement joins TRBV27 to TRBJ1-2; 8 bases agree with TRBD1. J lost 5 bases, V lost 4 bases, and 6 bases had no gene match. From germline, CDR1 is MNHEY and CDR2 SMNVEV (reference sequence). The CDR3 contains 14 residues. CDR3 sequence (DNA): TGTGCCAGCAGTTACTCGGACAGGGTGTATGGCTACACCTTC. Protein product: CASSYSDRVYGYTF.

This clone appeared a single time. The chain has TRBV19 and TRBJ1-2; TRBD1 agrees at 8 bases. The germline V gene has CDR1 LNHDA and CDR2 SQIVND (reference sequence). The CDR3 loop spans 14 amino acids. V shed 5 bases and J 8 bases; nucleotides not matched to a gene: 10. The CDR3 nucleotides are TGTGCCAGTAGTCCGATACAGGGGGACGGGGGCTACACCTTC. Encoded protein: CASSPIQGDGGYTF.

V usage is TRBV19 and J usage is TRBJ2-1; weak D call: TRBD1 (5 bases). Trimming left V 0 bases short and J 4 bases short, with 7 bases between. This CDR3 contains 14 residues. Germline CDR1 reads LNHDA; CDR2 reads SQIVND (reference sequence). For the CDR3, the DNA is TGTGCCAGTAGTATAGATAAGGGGTACAATGAGCAGTTCTTC. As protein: CASSIDKGYNEQFF.

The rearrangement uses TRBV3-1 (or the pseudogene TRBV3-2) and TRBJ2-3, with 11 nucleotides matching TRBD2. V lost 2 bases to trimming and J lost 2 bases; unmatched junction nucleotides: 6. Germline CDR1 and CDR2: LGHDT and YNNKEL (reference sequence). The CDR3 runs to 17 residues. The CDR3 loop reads CASSQPPLAGDTDTQYF. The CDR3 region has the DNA TGTGCCAGCAGCCAACCCCCACTAGCGGGGGACACAGATACGCAGTATTTT.

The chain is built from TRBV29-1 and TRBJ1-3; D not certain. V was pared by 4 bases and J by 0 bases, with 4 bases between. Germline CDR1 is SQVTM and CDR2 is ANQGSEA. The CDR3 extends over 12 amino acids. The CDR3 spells CSVGYSGNTIYF. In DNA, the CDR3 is TGCAGCGTTGGTTACTCTGGAAACACCATATATTTT.

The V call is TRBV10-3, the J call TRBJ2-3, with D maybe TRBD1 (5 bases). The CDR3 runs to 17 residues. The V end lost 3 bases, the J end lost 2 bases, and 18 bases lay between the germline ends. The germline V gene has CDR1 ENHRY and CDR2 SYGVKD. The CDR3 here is CAISDLEGVPHTDTQYF. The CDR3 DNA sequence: TGTGCCATCAGTGACCTAGAAGGGGTGCCACACACAGATACGCAGTATTTT.

DNA of the CDR3: TGTGCCAGCAGCCTCGACAGGGGAAGCTCCTACGAGCAGTACTTC. It codes for CASSLDRGSSYEQYF. The chain combines TRBV6-5 with TRBJ2-7, with 8 bases identical to TRBD1. Per germline, CDR1 MNHEY and CDR2 SVGAGI. The length of the CDR3 is 15 residues. The ends lost 6 bases at V and 0 bases at J; junction bases unmatched: 7.

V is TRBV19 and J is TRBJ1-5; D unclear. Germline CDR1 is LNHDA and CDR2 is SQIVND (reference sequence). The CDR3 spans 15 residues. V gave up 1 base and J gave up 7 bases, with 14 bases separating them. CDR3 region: CASSIGYQVGQPQHF. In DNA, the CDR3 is TGTGCCAGTAGTATAGGGTATCAGGTTGGGCAGCCCCAGCATTTT.

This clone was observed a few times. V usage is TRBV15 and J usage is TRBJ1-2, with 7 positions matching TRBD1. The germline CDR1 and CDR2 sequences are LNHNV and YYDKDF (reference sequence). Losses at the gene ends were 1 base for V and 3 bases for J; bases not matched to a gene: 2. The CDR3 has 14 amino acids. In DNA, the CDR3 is TGTGCCACCAGCAGAGTAGACAGGGACTATGGCTACACCTTC. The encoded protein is CATSRVDRDYGYTF.

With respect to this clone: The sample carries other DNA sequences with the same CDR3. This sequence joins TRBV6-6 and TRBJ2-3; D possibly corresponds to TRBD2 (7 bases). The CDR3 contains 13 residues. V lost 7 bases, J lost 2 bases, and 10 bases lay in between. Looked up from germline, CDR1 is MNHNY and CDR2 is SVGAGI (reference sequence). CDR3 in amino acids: CASKGGATDTQYF. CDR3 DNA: TGTGCCAGCAAAGGGGGGGCCACAGATACGCAGTATTTT.

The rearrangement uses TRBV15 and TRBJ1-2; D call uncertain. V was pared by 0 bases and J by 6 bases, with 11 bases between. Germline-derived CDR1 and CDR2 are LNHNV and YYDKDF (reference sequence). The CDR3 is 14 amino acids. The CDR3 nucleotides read TGTGCCACCAGCAGAGATCGAGCGGCGCATGGCTACACCTTC. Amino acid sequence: CATSRDRAAHGYTF.

The CDR3: CASSSTGGGNTEAFF. The DNA for the CDR3 is TGTGCCAGCAGCTCTACAGGGGGGGGGAACACTGAAGCTTTCTTT. This chain uses TRBV7-6 with TRBJ1-1; 8 bases map to TRBD1. Germline lookup yields CDR1 SGHVS and CDR2 FNYEAQ. V shed 4 bases, J shed 1 base, and the junction held 5 bases outside the gene matches. The CDR3 spans 15 residues.

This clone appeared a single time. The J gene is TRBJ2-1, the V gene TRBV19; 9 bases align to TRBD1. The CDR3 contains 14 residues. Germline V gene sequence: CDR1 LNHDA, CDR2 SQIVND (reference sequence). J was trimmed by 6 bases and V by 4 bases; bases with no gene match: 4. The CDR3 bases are TGTGCCAGTAGTAACAGGGGGCGCAGCAATGAGCAGTTCTTC. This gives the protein CASSNRGRSNEQFF.

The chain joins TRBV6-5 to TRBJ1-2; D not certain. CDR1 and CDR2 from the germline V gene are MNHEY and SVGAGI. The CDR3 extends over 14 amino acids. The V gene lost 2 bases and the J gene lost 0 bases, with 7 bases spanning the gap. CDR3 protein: CASSYVASNYGYTF. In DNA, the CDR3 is TGTGCCAGCAGTTACGTGGCTTCTAACTATGGCTACACCTTC.

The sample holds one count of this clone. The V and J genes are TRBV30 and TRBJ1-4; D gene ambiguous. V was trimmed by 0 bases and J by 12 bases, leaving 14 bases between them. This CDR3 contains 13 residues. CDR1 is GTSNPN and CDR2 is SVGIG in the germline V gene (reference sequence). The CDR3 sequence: CAWSVGRLVELFF. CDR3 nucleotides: TGTGCCTGGAGTGTAGGCAGGCTGGTTGAACTGTTTTTT.

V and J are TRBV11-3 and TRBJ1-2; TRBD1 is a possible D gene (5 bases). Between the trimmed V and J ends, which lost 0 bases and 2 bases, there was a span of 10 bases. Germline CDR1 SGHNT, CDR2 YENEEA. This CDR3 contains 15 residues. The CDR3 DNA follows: TGTGCCAGCAGCTTAGATAGGGGCGGCAACTATGGCTACACCTTC. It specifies CASSLDRGGNYGYTF.

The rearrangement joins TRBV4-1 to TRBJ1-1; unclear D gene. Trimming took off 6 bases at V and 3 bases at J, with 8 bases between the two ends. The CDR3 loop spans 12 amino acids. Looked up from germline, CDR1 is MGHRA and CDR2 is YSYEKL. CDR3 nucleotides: TGCGCCAGCAGGTCGGGGTACACTGAAGCTTTCTTT. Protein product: CASRSGYTEAFF.

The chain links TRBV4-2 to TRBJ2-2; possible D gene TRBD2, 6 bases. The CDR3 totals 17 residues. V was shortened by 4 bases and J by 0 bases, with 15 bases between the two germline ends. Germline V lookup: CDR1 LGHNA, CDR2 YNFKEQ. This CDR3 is CASSPTGGATNTGELFF. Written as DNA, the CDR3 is TGTGCCAGCAGCCCTACCGGGGGAGCAACGAACACCGGGGAGCTGTTTTTT.

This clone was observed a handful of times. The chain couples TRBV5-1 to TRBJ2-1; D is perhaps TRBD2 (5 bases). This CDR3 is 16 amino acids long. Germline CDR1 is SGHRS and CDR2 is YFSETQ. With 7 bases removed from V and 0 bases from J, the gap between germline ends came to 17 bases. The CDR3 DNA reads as TGCGCCAGCCGGACGGACGGACTGAGCTCCTACAATGAGCAGTTCTTC. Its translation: CASRTDGLSSYNEQFF.